The 16 T cell receptor beta chains below were found in one sample sequenced in a study of cytomegalovirus exposure and HLA in healthy donors. 13 Jbeta primers and 60 Vbeta primers were used for the PCR. Repertoires were generated with immunoSEQ multiplex PCR, while TCRdb's copy carries only in-frame clones and drops some. The profile shows roughly 150,000 clones, around 81% of them singletons. Sequenced: PBMCs. The receptors shown here come from a man in his forties in good health and CMV-seronegative.

The genes are TRBV4-1 and TRBJ1-1, with a weak D call TRBD1 (5 bases). The CDR3 totals 14 residues. From germline, CDR1 is MGHRA and CDR2 YSYEKL. Trimming pared 5 bases from V and 3 bases from J, leaving 13 bases between. The CDR3 nucleotides are TGCGCCAGCAGCATCCCGGGACTATACACTGAAGCTTTCTTT. Translated, it gives CASSIPGLYTEAFF.

The V gene is TRBV7-2, the J gene TRBJ2-7; no definite D call. Deletions cut 4 bases from V and 5 bases from J, with 6 bases between. CDR1 SGHTA and CDR2 FQGNSA come from the germline V gene. This CDR3 contains 11 residues. The CDR3 DNA sequence: TGTGCCAGCAGCTCGGAGCACGAGCAGTACTTC. Its translation: CASSSEHEQYF.

The table lists this clone with a count of one. The V and J genes are TRBV28 and TRBJ1-2; D unclear. Germline CDR1 is MDHEN and CDR2 is SYDVKM. The CDR3 loop spans 13 amino acids. V gave up 3 bases and J gave up 3 bases, with 8 bases separating them. CDR3 amino acids: CASSLSTDYGYTF. CDR3 nucleotide sequence: TGTGCCAGCAGTTTGAGTACAGACTATGGCTACACCTTC.

This clone has just a few counts. The junction does not match germline at one end; this may be a read error. The chain links TRBV7-9 to TRBJ2-2, with TRBD2 identical over 13 bases. This CDR3 spans 16 amino acids. Germline V CDR1 and CDR2: SEHNR, FQNEAQ (reference sequence). Here the CDR3 reads CSSSELAGGLIGELFF. The CDR3 nucleotides read TGTTCCAGCAGCGAACTAGCGGGAGGGTTAATCGGGGAGCTGTTTTTT.

Details on this clone: At the DNA level, this CDR3 is encoded by other sequences in the same sample as well. The chain couples TRBV5-1 to TRBJ1-1; TRBD1 agrees at 7 bases. Per germline, CDR1 SGHRS and CDR2 YFSETQ. The CDR3 loop spans 14 amino acids. V was pared by 0 bases and J by 4 bases, with 3 bases of the junction left unmatched. For the CDR3, the DNA is TGCGCCAGCAGCTTGGACAGGGGTGGCACTGAAGCTTTCTTT. Translating it yields CASSLDRGGTEAFF.

V usage is TRBV6-1 and J usage is TRBJ1-1; D unresolved. V lost 1 base, J lost 4 bases, and 10 bases lay in between. Germline lookup yields CDR1 MNHNS and CDR2 SASEGT. The CDR3 extends over 14 amino acids. CDR3 region: CASSEGLRSTEAFF. DNA of the CDR3: TGTGCCAGCAGTGAAGGTTTGAGGAGCACTGAAGCTTTCTTT.

The chain uses TRBV4-2 and TRBJ2-1, with a possible D match to TRBD2 (6 bases). The CDR3 runs 13 residues. CDR1 LGHNA and CDR2 YNFKEQ come from the germline V gene. V gave up 2 bases and J gave up 8 bases, with 10 bases separating them. The CDR3 is CASSQLGGDEQFF. The CDR3 DNA is TGTGCCAGCAGCCAACTAGGAGGGGATGAGCAGTTCTTC.

V and J are TRBV6-5 and TRBJ2-2; D not certain. This CDR3 is 14 amino acids long. V was shortened by 4 bases and J by 1 base, with 7 bases between the two germline ends. Germline lookup yields CDR1 MNHEY and CDR2 SVGAGI. In nucleotides, the CDR3 is TGTGCCAGCAGTTTTGGAGAGAACACCGGGGAGCTGTTTTTT. This sequence encodes CASSFGENTGELFF.

The J gene is TRBJ2-1, the V gene TRBV9, with 8 bases fitting TRBD2. The CDR3 runs 14 residues. J gave up 6 bases and V 4 bases, and 6 bases lay outside the gene matches. Germline V gene lookup returns CDR1 SGDLS and CDR2 YYNGEE. As DNA, the CDR3 is TGTGCCAGCAGCCTACGACTAGCGCCCAATGAGCAGTTCTTC. Amino acid sequence: CASSLRLAPNEQFF.

The gene calls are TRBV19 and TRBJ2-2, with 7 bases lining up with TRBD2. Germline V gene data show CDR1 as LNHDA and CDR2 as SQIVND (reference sequence). The J segment lost 5 bases and the V segment lost 7 bases, leaving 13 bases of the junction unmatched. The CDR3 is made up of 16 amino acids. CDR3 protein: CASTQRGGRRTGELFF. CDR3 in DNA: TGTGCCAGTACCCAACGGGGCGGGAGACGGACCGGGGAGCTGTTTTTT.

V is TRBV5-1 and J is TRBJ1-2, with 9 bases identical to TRBD1. Germline V gene data show CDR1 as SGHRS and CDR2 as YFSETQ. CDR3 size: 13 residues. The V gene end was trimmed by 0 bases and the J gene end by 10 bases; junction bases not matched to a gene: 4. The CDR3: CASSLGQGVDYTF. The CDR3 region has the DNA TGCGCCAGCAGCTTGGGACAGGGGGTTGACTACACCTTC.

The chain joins TRBV9 to TRBJ1-2; D remains unclear. This CDR3 is built from 16 residues. Germline V gene lookup returns CDR1 SGDLS and CDR2 YYNGEE. V was clipped by 3 bases and J by 3 bases, with 18 bases between them. The CDR3 sequence is CASSGAEGGGYYGYTF. DNA for the CDR3: TGTGCCAGCAGCGGAGCCGAGGGCGGAGGATACTATGGCTACACCTTC. Supplemented by reference TRBV9 and TRBJ1-2, the full variable domain reads DSGVTQTPKHLITATGQRVTLRCSPRSGDLSVYWYQQSLDQGLQFLIQYYNGEERAKGNILERFSAQQFPDLHSELNLSSLELGDSALYFCASSGAEGGGYYGYTFGSGTRLTVV.

The genes are TRBV2 and TRBJ2-1; D gene uncertain. Germline lookup yields CDR1 SNHLY and CDR2 FYNNEI. V lost 4 bases and J 9 bases, leaving 7 bases between the germline ends. The CDR3 has 11 amino acids. CDR3 protein: CASSGDFEQFF. CDR3 coding DNA: TGTGCCAGCAGTGGAGACTTTGAGCAGTTCTTC.

The chain carries TRBV5-1 and TRBJ1-4; D ambiguous. Germline loops: CDR1 SGHRS, CDR2 YFSETQ. The CDR3 sequence is 13 residues long. V lost 4 bases to trimming and J lost 8 bases, with 12 bases between them. CDR3 coding DNA: TGCGCCAGCAGCCCTGATGTCCGGGAAAAACTGTTTTTT. It specifies CASSPDVREKLFF.

This chain joins TRBV9 and TRBJ2-3; 9 positions agree with TRBD2. J lost 9 bases, V lost 3 bases, and 8 bases had no gene match. Germline CDR1 and CDR2: SGDLS and YYNGEE. CDR3 length equals 14 residues. The CDR3 reads CASSAQPAGGTQYF. The CDR3 DNA reads as TGTGCCAGCAGCGCCCAGCCCGCGGGGGGGACGCAGTATTTT.

V usage is TRBV5-1 and J usage is TRBJ2-2; D gene ambiguous. The CDR3 covers 16 residues. Trimming removed 4 bases from V and 0 bases from J, with 13 bases in between. Germline CDR1 and CDR2: SGHRS and YFSETQ. Here the CDR3 reads CASSPDWRTNTGELFF. The CDR3 coding sequence is TGCGCCAGCAGCCCTGACTGGCGGACGAACACCGGGGAGCTGTTTTTT.